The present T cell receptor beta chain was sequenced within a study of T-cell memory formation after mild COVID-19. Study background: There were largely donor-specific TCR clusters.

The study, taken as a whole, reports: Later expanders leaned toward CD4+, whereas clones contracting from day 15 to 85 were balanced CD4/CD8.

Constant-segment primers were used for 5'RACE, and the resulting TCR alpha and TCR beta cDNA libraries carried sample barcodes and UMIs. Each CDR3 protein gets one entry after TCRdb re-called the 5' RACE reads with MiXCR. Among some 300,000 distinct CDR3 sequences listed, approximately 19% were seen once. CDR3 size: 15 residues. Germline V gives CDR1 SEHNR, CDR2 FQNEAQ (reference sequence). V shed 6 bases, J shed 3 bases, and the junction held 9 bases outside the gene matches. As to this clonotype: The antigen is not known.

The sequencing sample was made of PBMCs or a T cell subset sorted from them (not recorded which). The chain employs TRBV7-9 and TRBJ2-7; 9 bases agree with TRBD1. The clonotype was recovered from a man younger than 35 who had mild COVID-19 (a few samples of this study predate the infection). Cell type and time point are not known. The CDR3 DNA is TGTGCCAGCAGTCAGACACGGGACAGGGTCTACGAGCAGTACTTC. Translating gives CASSQTRDRVYEQYF.